One sample yielded the 13 T cell receptor beta chains listed below, sequenced in a study of cytomegalovirus exposure and HLA in healthy donors. Primers for the PCR totalled 60 Vbeta and 13 Jbeta. The data were produced by immunoSEQ multiplex PCR, yet TCRdb's version contains in-frame clones alone and is incomplete. This table holds over 85,000 clones, around 68% found once. The sequenced material came from PBMCs. Every receptor here comes from a human donor in good health.

CDR3 amino acids: CASSLSRRGLNIQYF. The DNA of the CDR3 is TGTGCCAGCAGTTTATCTCGGCGCGGATTAAACATTCAGTACTTC. The genes are TRBV27 and TRBJ2-4; D is undetermined. Deletions cut 0 bases from V and 6 bases from J, with 12 bases between. CDR3 size: 15 residues. Germline-derived CDR1 and CDR2 are MNHEY and SMNVEV (reference sequence).

The chain joins TRBV10-3 to TRBJ2-3, with 8 bases identical to TRBD2. This CDR3 has 16 amino acids. V was clipped by 0 bases and J by 0 bases; unmatched bases: 2. Germline V gene lookup returns CDR1 ENHRY and CDR2 SYGVKD. Here the CDR3 DNA reads TGTGCCATCAGTGAGTCTAGCGGGGTCAGCACAGATACGCAGTATTTT. Its translation: CAISESSGVSTDTQYF.

This chain links TRBV28 with TRBJ2-1, with TRBD2 matching over 14 bases. CDR3 length: 16 residues. Germline-derived CDR1 and CDR2 are MDHEN and SYDVKM. Unmatched junction bases numbered 6, after V lost 5 bases and J lost 6 bases. CDR3 bases: TGTGCCAGCAGTCGGACTAGCGGGGGGTTACTCAATGAGCAGTTCTTC. Translation gives CASSRTSGGLLNEQFF. The full variable domain, with the rest looked up from reference TRBV28 and TRBJ2-1, is DVKVTQSSRYLVKRTGEKVFLECVQDMDHENMFWYRQDPGLGLRLIYFSYDVKMKEKGDIPEGYSVSREKKERFSLILESASTNQTSMYLCASSRTSGGLLNEQFFGPGTRLTVL.

The chain has TRBV6-1 and TRBJ2-6, with D tentatively TRBD1 (5 bases). V gave up 8 bases and J gave up 4 bases, with 12 bases separating them. The CDR3 covers 14 residues. Germline loops: CDR1 MNHNS, CDR2 SASEGT. The CDR3: CASLRGGGANVLTF. CDR3 in DNA: TGTGCCAGCTTAAGGGGCGGCGGGGCCAACGTCCTGACTTTC.

This rearrangement joins TRBV15 to TRBJ2-7, with 9 nucleotides matching TRBD2. Trimming at V came to 0 bases and at J to 6 bases, leaving 6 bases not matched to a gene. The CDR3 sequence is 15 residues long. Germline V gives CDR1 LNHNV, CDR2 YYDKDF (reference sequence). The CDR3 reads CATSRDRIAGVEQYF. CDR3 DNA: TGTGCCACCAGCAGAGATCGGATAGCGGGAGTCGAGCAGTACTTC.

This CDR3 reads CAISDTYREQGYTF. CDR3 coding DNA: TGTGCCATCAGTGATACATACAGAGAGCAGGGCTACACCTTC. The chain carries TRBV10-3 and TRBJ1-2, with D uncertain. CDR1 ENHRY and CDR2 SYGVKD come from the germline V gene. The CDR3 contains 14 residues. The V end was cut by 3 bases, the J end by 8 bases, with 16 bases between.

The chain combines TRBV4-1 with TRBJ2-5; 12 bases are shared with TRBD2. The V gene end was trimmed by 3 bases and the J gene end by 5 bases; junction bases not matched to a gene: 7. The germline gives CDR1 MGHRA, CDR2 YSYEKL. CDR3 length: 16 amino acids. CDR3 nucleotide sequence: TGCGCCAGCAGCCAGATGCTAGCGGGAGGGTCCGAGACCCAGTACTTC. Protein product: CASSQMLAGGSETQYF.

This rearrangement joins TRBV2 to TRBJ2-7; 10 nucleotides line up with TRBD1. The CDR3 sequence is 13 residues long. Germline V CDR1 and CDR2: SNHLY, FYNNEI. The V gene end was trimmed by 8 bases and the J gene end by 3 bases; junction bases not matched to a gene: 4. The CDR3 region is CASLWDRGYEQYF. For the CDR3, the DNA is TGTGCCAGCTTGTGGGACAGGGGCTACGAGCAGTACTTC.

This clone has only a few counts. The chain has TRBV11-3 and TRBJ2-1, with 14 positions matching TRBD2. The CDR3 contains 18 residues. The germline V gene has CDR1 SGHNT and CDR2 YENEEA. The V gene end was trimmed by 3 bases and the J gene end by 1 base; junction bases not matched to a gene: 5. The CDR3 region is CASSFPGLAGVSYNEQFF. CDR3 coding DNA: TGTGCCAGCAGCTTTCCGGGACTAGCGGGAGTTTCCTACAATGAGCAGTTCTTC.

The chain is built from TRBV7-2 and TRBJ2-1, with D possibly being TRBD1 (5 bases). Trimming removed 0 bases from V and 5 bases from J, with 5 bases in between. This CDR3 has 13 amino acids. Germline CDR1 SGHTA, CDR2 FQGNSA. In DNA, the CDR3 is TGTGCCAGCAGCTTAGCGGGGCACAATGAGCAGTTCTTC. Its protein is CASSLAGHNEQFF.

This rearrangement joins TRBV7-2 to TRBJ1-4, with a possible D match to TRBD1 (6 bases). V dropped 4 bases and J dropped 6 bases, with 9 bases sitting between them. The CDR3 spans 13 residues. Germline V gene lookup returns CDR1 SGHTA and CDR2 FQGNSA. The CDR3 region has the DNA TGTGCCAGCAGCTCCCGGACAGATGAAAAACTGTTTTTT. Translation: CASSSRTDEKLFF.

The chain links TRBV19 to TRBJ2-1; 7 bases are shared with TRBD2. Germline trimming cut 5 bases from V and 7 bases from J; bases unmatched to any gene: 11. The CDR3 spans 15 residues. The germline gives CDR1 LNHDA, CDR2 SQIVND (reference sequence). DNA of the CDR3: TGTGCCAGTAGTTTGGTGGGAGGGCCATCTAATGAGCAGTTCTTC. Protein sequence: CASSLVGGPSNEQFF. The full variable domain, in which reference TRBV19 and TRBJ2-1 provide the parts outside the CDR3, is DGGITQSPKYLFRKEGQNVTLSCEQNLNHDAMYWYRQDPGQGLRLIYYSQIVNDFQKGDIAEGYSVSREKKESFPLTVTSAQKNPTAFYLCASSLVGGPSNEQFFGPGTRLTVL.

The chain couples TRBV30 to TRBJ2-6; no firm D call. The CDR3 has 15 amino acids. From germline, CDR1 is GTSNPN and CDR2 SVGIG (reference sequence). V shed 2 bases and J shed 1 base, with 9 bases lying between them. The CDR3 DNA reads TGTGCCTGGAGTCTGACCGGGTCTGGGGCCAACGTCCTGACTTTC. This codes for CAWSLTGSGANVLTF.